The rows below give T cell receptor beta chains drawn from one sample of a study of shared clonotypes between healthy human individuals. This table comes from immunoSEQ multiplex PCR, and its TCRdb copy is limited to in-frame clones, with some not included. This table holds about 2.3 million clones, more than 80% found once. Specimen: naive CD4+ T cells from PBMCs. The receptors were gathered from a man in his late teens or twenties in good health. Some clones in this sample may be carry-over from other donors' samples. The CDR3 runs from the conserved cysteine through the conserved F or W. A D gene is named only where the DNA matches it firmly. Where a row states a size, it is once, few, many or the class of an expanded clone; other rows omit it.

.,.,TRBV5-8,TRBJ1-5,CASSLNNQPQHF,TGTGCCAGCAGCTTGAACAATCAGCCCCAGCATTTT
TRBD2,.,TRBV15,TRBJ2-4,CATSREGRGGAKNIQYF,TGTGCCACCAGCCGGGAGGGTAGGGGGGGAGCCAAAAACATTCAGTACTTC
TRBD1,.,TRBV2,TRBJ2-2,CASGKDRGQPGELFF,TGTGCCAGCGGCAAGGACAGGGGCCAACCCGGGGAGCTGTTTTTT
.,.,TRBV28,TRBJ2-7,CASSFGYEQYF,TGTGCCAGCAGTTTTGGTTACGAGCAGTACTTC
.,.,TRBV9,TRBJ1-1,CASVTDLEAFF,TGTGCCAGCGTAACAGACCTAGAAGCTTTCTTT
TRBD1,.,TRBV7-2,TRBJ2-7,CASSVIGTGIPYEQYF,TGTGCCAGCAGCGTAATAGGGACAGGGATCCCCTACGAGCAGTACTTC
.,.,TRBV29-1,TRBJ2-1,CSVATDSYNEQFF,TGCAGCGTTGCAACGGACTCCTACAATGAGCAGTTCTTC
.,.,TRBV5-1,TRBJ1-2,CASSLDFSRGSGGYTF,TGCGCCAGCAGCTTGGATTTTAGTCGTGGGTCGGGTGGCTACACCTTC
TRBD2,.,TRBV7-8,TRBJ2-5,CASSSTSGGRALWETQYF,TGTGCCAGCAGTTCCACATCGGGGGGGAGGGCCCTCTGGGAGACCCAGTACTTC
.,.,TRBV5-6,TRBJ1-5,CASSPWGQPQHF,TGTGCCAGCAGCCCCTGGGGACAGCCCCAGCATTTT
.,.,TRBV5-1,TRBJ2-6,CASSLLGANVLTF,TGCGCCAGCAGCTTGCTCGGGGCCAACGTCCTGACTTTC
TRBD2,once,TRBV25-1,TRBJ2-5,CASSVVAGNQETQYF,TGTGCCAGCAGTGTGGTAGCGGGAAATCAAGAGACCCAGTACTTC
TRBD1,.,TRBV9,TRBJ1-5,CASSPGQGARNQPQHF,TGTGCCAGCAGCCCCGGACAGGGCGCACGGAATCAGCCCCAGCATTTT
.,.,TRBV18,TRBJ2-3,CASSLASTDTQYF,TGTGCCAGCTCACTAGCTAGCACAGATACGCAGTATTTT
TRBD1,.,TRBV28,TRBJ2-3,CASSRRDRDTDTQYF,TGTGCCAGCAGTAGACGGGACAGAGACACAGATACGCAGTATTTT
TRBD2,.,TRBV5-1,TRBJ2-7,CASSLELAGAQEQYF,TGCGCCAGCAGCTTGGAACTAGCGGGAGCTCAAGAGCAGTACTTC
.,.,TRBV27,TRBJ2-2,CASSLNFDDLENTGELFF,TGTGCCAGCAGTCTCAATTTCGACGATCTCGAGAACACCGGGGAGCTGTTTTTT
.,.,TRBV7-9,TRBJ2-2,CASSPQPPRGELFF,TGTGCCAGCAGCCCCCAGCCACCCCGCGGGGAGCTGTTTTTT
.,.,TRBV6-5,TRBJ1-1,CASSYSGGAGAFF,TGTGCCAGCAGTTACTCGGGGGGGGCAGGAGCTTTCTTT
.,few,TRBV7-9,TRBJ1-1,CASSPDRRNTEAFF,TGTGCCAGCAGCCCCGACCGAAGGAACACTGAAGCTTTCTTT
.,.,TRBV19,TRBJ2-3,CASSTPEDTQYF,TGTGCCAGTAGTACCCCGGAGGATACGCAGTATTTT
.,.,TRBV7-6,TRBJ2-2,CASSLRGLNTGELFF,TGTGCCAGCAGCTTAAGAGGGTTGAACACCGGGGAGCTGTTTTTT
.,.,TRBV6-5,TRBJ1-5,CASSSLDGGYYQPQHF,TGTGCCAGCAGTTCTCTAGACGGGGGATATTATCAGCCCCAGCATTTT
.,.,TRBV4-2,TRBJ2-6,CASSQVAGAESGANVLTF,TGTGCCAGCAGCCAAGTAGCTGGGGCCGAATCTGGGGCCAACGTCCTGACTTTC
.,.,TRBV30,TRBJ1-3,CATNLAVDTIYF,TGTGCCACGAATCTGGCGGTAGACACCATATATTTT
.,few,TRBV28,TRBJ1-2,CASNGGSLPYGYTF,TGTGCCAGCAACGGAGGATCCCTCCCCTATGGCTACACCTTC
TRBD1,.,TRBV5-4,TRBJ1-2,CASSLDRGHGYTF,TGTGCCAGCAGCTTGGACAGGGGGCATGGCTACACCTTC
.,.,TRBV9,TRBJ2-3,CASSIRPSRGTSTDTQYF,TGTGCCAGCAGCATCCGACCCTCACGGGGCACTAGCACAGATACGCAGTATTTT
.,.,TRBV5-1,TRBJ1-2,CASSLGQGRYGYTF,TGCGCCAGCAGCTTGGGGCAGGGTCGGTATGGCTACACCTTC
.,once,TRBV7-2,TRBJ1-3,CASSLVEGRNTIYF,TGTGCCAGCAGCTTAGTAGAAGGGCGAAACACCATATATTTT
.,.,TRBV5-4,TRBJ2-1,CASSSFNEQFF,TGTGCCAGCAGCTCTTTCAATGAGCAGTTCTTC
TRBD2,.,TRBV5-1,TRBJ2-5,CASSLAAGGTGETQYF,TGCGCCAGCAGCTTGGCGGCGGGAGGGACCGGAGAGACCCAGTACTTC
.,once,TRBV5-4,TRBJ2-2,CASRDGLSGSGELFF,TGTGCCAGTAGGGACGGGCTGAGTGGGTCCGGGGAGCTGTTTTTT
.,.,TRBV30,TRBJ1-2,CARSVRNGYTF,TGTGCCCGGAGTGTACGGAATGGCTACACCTTC
.,.,TRBV19,TRBJ2-3,CASSSLQQVSTDTQYF,TGTGCCAGTAGTAGTCTTCAGCAGGTGAGCACAGATACGCAGTATTTT
TRBD1,once,TRBV30,TRBJ2-2,CAWNVVGQARRTGELFF,TGTGCCTGGAATGTCGTAGGACAGGCTCGCCGTACCGGGGAGCTGTTTTTT
TRBD1,.,TRBV11-2,TRBJ1-5,CASSVNRGGNQPQHF,TGTGCCAGCAGCGTTAACAGGGGAGGCAATCAGCCCCAGCATTTT
.,.,TRBV28,TRBJ1-1,CASSLSGRQEAFF,TGTGCCAGCAGTTTAAGCGGGAGACAAGAAGCTTTCTTT
.,.,TRBV6-5,TRBJ1-3,CASRPTVISGNTIYF,TGTGCCAGCAGGCCGACGGTTATCTCTGGAAACACCATATATTTT
.,.,TRBV6-1,TRBJ2-7,CASSIPGPRYEQYF,TGTGCCAGCAGCATCCCGGGACCTCGCTACGAGCAGTACTTC
.,.,TRBV5-4,TRBJ2-7,CASSPRGDYEQYF,TGTGCCAGCAGCCCCAGAGGGGACTACGAGCAGTACTTC
TRBD1,.,TRBV28,TRBJ1-5,CASGPGQVIDQPQHF,TGTGCCAGCGGCCCAGGACAGGTCATCGATCAGCCCCAGCATTTT
.,.,TRBV9,TRBJ2-1,CASSVVTGLGPDEQFF,TGTGCCAGCAGCGTAGTTACGGGCCTCGGTCCAGATGAGCAGTTCTTC
.,.,TRBV6-1,TRBJ1-1,CASSAGGSGNTEAFF,TGTGCCAGCAGTGCGGGAGGGTCTGGGAACACTGAAGCTTTCTTT
.,.,TRBV7-6,TRBJ2-1,CASSPQGGDYDEQFF,TGTGCCAGCAGCCCCCAAGGAGGGGATTATGATGAGCAGTTCTTC
.,.,TRBV10-3,TRBJ2-3,CAISVGSGTDTQYF,TGTGCCATCAGTGTAGGGAGCGGCACAGATACGCAGTATTTT
TRBD1,.,TRBV7-2,TRBJ1-5,CASSLKPRGRDRYQPQHF,TGTGCCAGCAGCTTAAAACCCCGGGGGAGGGACAGATATCAGCCCCAGCATTTT
.,.,TRBV18,TRBJ2-2,CASSPRRDKLPAGELFF,TGTGCCAGCTCACCACGTAGGGACAAATTACCGGCCGGGGAGCTGTTTTTT
TRBD1,.,TRBV27,TRBJ2-7,CASSLGDRLHYEQYF,TGTGCCAGCAGTTTAGGGGACAGACTGCACTACGAGCAGTACTTC
.,.,TRBV19,TRBJ1-1,CASSVLGDTEAFF,TGTGCCAGTAGTGTTCTAGGGGACACTGAAGCTTTCTTT
.,.,TRBV21-1,TRBJ2-2,CASSKEEGQNTGELFF,TGTGCCAGCAGCAAAGAGGAGGGGCAGAACACCGGGGAGCTGTTTTTT
.,.,TRBV28,TRBJ1-5,CASSLRQINQPQHF,TGTGCCAGCAGTTTAAGACAGATCAATCAGCCCCAGCATTTT